This entry lists 5 T cell receptor beta chains sequenced from one sample in a study of T cells after posttransplantation cyclophosphamide. Treatment was busulfan-fludarabine conditioning, a marrow graft, and cyclophosphamide on days +3 and +4. Repertoires were generated with immunoSEQ multiplex PCR, while TCRdb's copy carries only in-frame clones and drops some. This table holds several thousand clones, more than 65% found once. The material was PBMCs, obtained almost 1,500 days after allogeneic stem cell transplant with posttransplant cyclophosphamide. All receptors come from a young adult male patient who received an allogeneic stem cell transplant from a related donor, was CMV-positive, and had acute GVHD only. The T cells may come from the graft donor.

The chain carries TRBV7-9 and TRBJ2-3; the D is unclear. The CDR3 covers 13 residues. The V end was cut by 4 bases, the J end by 6 bases, with 11 bases between. The germline V gene encodes CDR1 SEHNR and CDR2 FQNEAQ (reference sequence). CDR3 nucleotides: TGTGCCAGCAGCTCACGGTTTGAGGATACGCAGTATTTT. Amino acid sequence: CASSSRFEDTQYF.

The V call is TRBV5-5, the J call TRBJ2-1; 10 bases agree with TRBD2. V was pared by 4 bases and J by 10 bases, with 11 bases of the junction left unmatched. The CDR3 sequence is 15 residues long. CDR1 and CDR2 from the germline V gene are SGHKS and YYEKEE (reference sequence). CDR3 protein: CASSPVAGGPGEQFF. In DNA form, the CDR3 reads TGTGCCAGCAGCCCGGTAGCGGGGGGCCCCGGGGAGCAGTTCTTC.

The genes are TRBV11-3 and TRBJ2-6; D unclear. V lost 5 bases and J lost 5, with 22 bases in between. Germline lookup yields CDR1 SGHNT and CDR2 YENEEA. CDR3 length: 18 amino acids. CDR3 region: CASSKCHDRQSRANVLTF. In DNA form, the CDR3 reads TGTGCCAGCAGCAAGTGCCACGATCGACAAAGTCGGGCCAACGTCCTGACTTTC.

The rearrangement joins TRBV9 to TRBJ2-2; D not resolved. CDR1 and CDR2 (germline): SGDLS, YYNGEE. The V end was cut by 1 base, the J end by 5 bases, with 9 bases between. This CDR3 spans 14 amino acids. The CDR3 nucleotides are TGTGCCAGCAGCGTACAGTCTTTAACCGGGGAGCTGTTTTTT. It encodes CASSVQSLTGELFF.

This clone has a handful of counts. The V call is TRBV19, the J call TRBJ1-1; no clear D gene. This CDR3 has 15 amino acids. CDR1 and CDR2 from the germline V gene are LNHDA and SQIVND (reference sequence). V lost 6 bases to trimming and J lost 1 base, with 15 bases between them. CDR3 sequence: CASSLMPLSNTEAFF. The CDR3 DNA is TGTGCCAGTAGCCTCATGCCGCTATCGAACACTGAAGCTTTCTTT.